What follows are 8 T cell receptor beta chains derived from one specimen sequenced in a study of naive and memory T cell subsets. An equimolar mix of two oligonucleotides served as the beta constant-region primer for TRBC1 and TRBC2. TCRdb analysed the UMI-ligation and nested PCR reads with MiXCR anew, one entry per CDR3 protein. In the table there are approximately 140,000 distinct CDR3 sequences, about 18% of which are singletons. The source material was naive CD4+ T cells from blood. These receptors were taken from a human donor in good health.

For the CDR3, the DNA is TGTGCCAGCAGCCGGGCAGGGACGGCTTCACCCCTCCACTTT. Translating it yields CASSRAGTASPLHF. J is TRBJ1-6 and V is TRBV7-9, with D possibly matching TRBD1 (5 bases). Germline loops: CDR1 SEHNR, CDR2 FQNEAQ (reference sequence). Trimming removed 5 bases from V and 9 bases from J, with 14 bases in between. This CDR3 region has 14 residues.

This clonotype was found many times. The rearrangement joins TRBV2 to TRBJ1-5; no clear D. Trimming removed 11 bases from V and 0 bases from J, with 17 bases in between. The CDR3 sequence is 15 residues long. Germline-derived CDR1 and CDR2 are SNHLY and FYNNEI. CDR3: CASSEGGYSNQPQHF. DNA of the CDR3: TGTGCCTCCTCAGAGGGCGGGTATAGCAATCAGCCCCAGCATTTT.

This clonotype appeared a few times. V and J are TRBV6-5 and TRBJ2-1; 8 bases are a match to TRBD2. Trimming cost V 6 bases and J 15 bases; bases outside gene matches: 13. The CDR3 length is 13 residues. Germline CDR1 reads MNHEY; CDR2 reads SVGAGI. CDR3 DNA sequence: TGTGCCAGCAGCCGAGCGAGCGGGAGTGGCTTGTTCTTC. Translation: CASSRASGSGLFF.

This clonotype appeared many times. The CDR3 coding sequence is TGCGCCAGCAGCTTGGTACTAGCGGGAGAATCAAATACGCAGTATTTT. It translates to CASSLVLAGESNTQYF. J is TRBJ2-3 and V is TRBV5-1; 11 positions agree with TRBD2. Germline V lookup: CDR1 SGHRS, CDR2 YFSETQ. J was trimmed by 7 bases and V by 0 bases; bases with no gene match: 7. This CDR3 has 16 residues.

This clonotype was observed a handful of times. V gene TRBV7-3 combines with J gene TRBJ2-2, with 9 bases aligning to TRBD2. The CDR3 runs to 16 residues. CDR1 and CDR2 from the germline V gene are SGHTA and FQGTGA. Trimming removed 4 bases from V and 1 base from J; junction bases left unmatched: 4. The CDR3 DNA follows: TGTGCCAGCAGCTCGGTAGCGGGAGTGAACACCGGGGAGCTGTTTTTT. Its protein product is CASSSVAGVNTGELFF.

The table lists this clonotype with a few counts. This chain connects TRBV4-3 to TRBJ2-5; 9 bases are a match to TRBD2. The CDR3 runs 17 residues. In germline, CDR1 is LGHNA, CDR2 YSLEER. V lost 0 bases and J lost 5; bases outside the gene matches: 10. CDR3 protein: CASSQDRASGTGETQYF. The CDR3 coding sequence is TGCGCCAGCAGCCAAGATCGAGCTAGCGGGACTGGGGAGACCCAGTACTTC.

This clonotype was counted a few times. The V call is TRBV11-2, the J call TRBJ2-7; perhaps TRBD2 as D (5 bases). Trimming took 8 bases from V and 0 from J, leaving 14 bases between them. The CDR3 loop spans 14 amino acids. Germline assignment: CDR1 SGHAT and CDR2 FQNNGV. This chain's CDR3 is CASGLGVASYEQYF. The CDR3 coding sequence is TGTGCCAGCGGACTCGGGGTCGCCTCCTACGAGCAGTACTTC.

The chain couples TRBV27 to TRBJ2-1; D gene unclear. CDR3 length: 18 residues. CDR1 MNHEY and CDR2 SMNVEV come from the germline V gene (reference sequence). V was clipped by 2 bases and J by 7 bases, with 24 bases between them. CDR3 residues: CASSLTGPKAGPKNEQFF. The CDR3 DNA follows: TGTGCCAGCAGTTTAACCGGGCCAAAGGCAGGTCCGAAAAATGAGCAGTTCTTC.